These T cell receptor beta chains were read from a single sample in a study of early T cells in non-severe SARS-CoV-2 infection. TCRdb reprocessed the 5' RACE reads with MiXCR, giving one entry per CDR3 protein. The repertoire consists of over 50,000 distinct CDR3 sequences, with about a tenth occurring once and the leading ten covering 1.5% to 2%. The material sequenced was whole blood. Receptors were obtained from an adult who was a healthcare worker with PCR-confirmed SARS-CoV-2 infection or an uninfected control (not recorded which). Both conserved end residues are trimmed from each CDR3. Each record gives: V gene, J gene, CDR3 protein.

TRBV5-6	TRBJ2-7	ASSFSPAGYYEQY
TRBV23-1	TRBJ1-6	ASSQSSTVYNSPLH
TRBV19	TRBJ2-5	ASSRAGWRETQY
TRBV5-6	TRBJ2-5	ASTLDGGRETQY
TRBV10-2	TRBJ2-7	ASMGISYEQY
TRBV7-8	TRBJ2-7	ASSPTGGYEQY
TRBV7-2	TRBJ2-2	ASSYDRPRELF
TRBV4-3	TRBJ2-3	ASSQILDGGRGDTQY
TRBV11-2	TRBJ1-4	ASSSLRDSNEKLF
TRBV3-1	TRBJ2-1	ASKRGNNEQF
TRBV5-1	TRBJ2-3	ASSLDGTPPDTQY
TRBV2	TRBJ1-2	ASSEVGGYGYT
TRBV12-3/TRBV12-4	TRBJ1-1	ASSYHTGQGHTEAF
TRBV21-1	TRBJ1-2	ASSKGQGSRGYT
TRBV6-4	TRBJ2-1	ASSDSTSGGYGEQF
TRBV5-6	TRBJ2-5	ASTRRRLAGALQETQY
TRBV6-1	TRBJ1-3	ASSGLRDRGNTIY
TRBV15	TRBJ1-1	ATSRAGPGNTEAF
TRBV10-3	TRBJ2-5	AISGPPGLAGQETQY
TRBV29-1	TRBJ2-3	STKRGGSDTQY
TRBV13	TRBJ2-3	ASSLGLADFTDTQY
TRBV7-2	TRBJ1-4	ASSLVAPATNEKLF
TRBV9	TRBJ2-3	ASSGSGLAGSEALRNPDTQY
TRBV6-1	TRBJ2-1	ASHRTVSYNEQF
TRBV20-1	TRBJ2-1	SADGGDRYNEQF
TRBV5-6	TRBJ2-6	ASSFPRRTGVISGANVLT
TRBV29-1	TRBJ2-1	SVEGRLSSYNEQF